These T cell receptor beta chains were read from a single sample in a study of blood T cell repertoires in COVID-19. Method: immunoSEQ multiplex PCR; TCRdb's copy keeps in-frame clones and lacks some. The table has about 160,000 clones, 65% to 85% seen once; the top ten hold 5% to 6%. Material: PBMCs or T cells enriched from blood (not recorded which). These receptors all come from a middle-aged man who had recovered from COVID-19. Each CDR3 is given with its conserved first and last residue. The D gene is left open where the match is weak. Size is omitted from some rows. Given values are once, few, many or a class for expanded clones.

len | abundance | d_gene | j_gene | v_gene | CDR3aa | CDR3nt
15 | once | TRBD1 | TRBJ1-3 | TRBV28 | CASSWTGGRGNTIYF | TGTGCCAGCAGTTGGACAGGGGGCCGCGGAAACACCATATATTTT
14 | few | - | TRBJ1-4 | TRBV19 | CASSLREVNEKLFF | TGTGCCAGTAGCCTTCGAGAGGTGAATGAAAAACTGTTTTTT
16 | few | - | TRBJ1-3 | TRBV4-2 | CASKGDDVVSGNTIYF | TGTGCCAGCAAGGGGGACGACGTGGTTTCTGGAAACACCATATATTTT
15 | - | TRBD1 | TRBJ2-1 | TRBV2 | CASSDRQGGYNEQFF | TGTGCCAGCAGCGACAGACAGGGGGGGTACAATGAGCAGTTCTTC
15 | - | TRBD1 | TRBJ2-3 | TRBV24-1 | CATSDPGQSTDTQYF | TGTGCCACCAGTGACCCGGGACAGAGCACAGATACGCAGTATTTT
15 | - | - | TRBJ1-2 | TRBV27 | CASSLSFGRDYGYTF | TGTGCCAGCAGTTTATCCTTCGGCAGGGATTATGGCTACACCTTC
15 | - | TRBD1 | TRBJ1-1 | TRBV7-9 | CASSLVTGQGLEAFF | TGTGCCAGCAGCTTGGTTACGGGACAGGGGTTAGAAGCTTTCTTT
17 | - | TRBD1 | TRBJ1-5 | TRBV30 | CAWSGTGGASSNQPQHF | TGTGCCTGGAGTGGGACAGGGGGCGCGAGTAGCAATCAGCCCCAGCATTTT
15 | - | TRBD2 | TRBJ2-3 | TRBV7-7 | CASSLGQGRGDTQYF | TGTGCCAGCAGCCTAGGGCAAGGGAGGGGAGATACGCAGTATTTT
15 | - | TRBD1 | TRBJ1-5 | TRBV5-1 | CASSETGRPDQPQHF | TGCGCCAGCAGCGAGACAGGGCGGCCGGATCAGCCCCAGCATTTT
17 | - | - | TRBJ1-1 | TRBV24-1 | CATSDFRETGMNTEAFF | TGTGCCACCAGTGACTTCAGGGAGACAGGCATGAACACTGAAGCTTTCTTT
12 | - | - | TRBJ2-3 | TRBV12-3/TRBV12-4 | CASSFPTDTQYF | TGTGCCAGCAGTTTCCCGACAGATACGCAGTATTTT
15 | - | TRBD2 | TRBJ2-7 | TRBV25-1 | CASSEWGGEAYEQYF | TGTGCCAGCAGTGAATGGGGGGGGGAGGCCTACGAGCAGTACTTC
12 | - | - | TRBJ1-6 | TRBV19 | CASKGSRSPLHF | TGTGCCAGTAAGGGGTCGAGGTCGCCCCTCCACTTT
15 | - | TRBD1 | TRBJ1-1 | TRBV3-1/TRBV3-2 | CASSPITGGRTEAFF | TGTGCCAGCAGCCCTATAACAGGGGGCAGGACTGAAGCTTTCTTT
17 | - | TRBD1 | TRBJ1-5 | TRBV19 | CASSIDRDRNSNQPQHF | TGTGCCAGTAGTATAGACCGGGACAGGAATAGCAATCAGCCCCAGCATTTT
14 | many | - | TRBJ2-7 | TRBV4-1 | CASSLGILSYEQYF | TGCGCCAGCAGCCTCGGGATCCTCTCCTACGAGCAGTACTTC
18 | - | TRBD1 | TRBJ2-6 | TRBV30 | CAWSLFRQGGSGANVLTF | TGTGCCTGGAGCTTGTTTCGACAGGGGGGATCTGGGGCCAACGTCCTGACTTTC
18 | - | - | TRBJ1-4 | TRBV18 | CASSLQGSAGATNEKLFF | TGTGCCAGCTCACTTCAAGGATCGGCAGGGGCAACTAATGAAAAACTGTTTTTT
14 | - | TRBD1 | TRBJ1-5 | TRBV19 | CASSLQGAVQPQHF | TGTGCCAGTAGTTTACAGGGGGCGGTTCAGCCCCAGCATTTT
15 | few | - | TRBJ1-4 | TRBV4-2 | CASSQVGGVDEKLFF | TGTGCCAGCAGCCAAGTGGGGGGGGTTGATGAAAAACTGTTTTTT
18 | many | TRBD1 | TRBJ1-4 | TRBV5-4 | CASSFTSAAGGLNEKLFF | TGTGCCAGCAGCTTCACGAGTGCGGCAGGGGGGTTAAATGAAAAACTGTTTTTT